A single sample gave rise to the 15 T cell receptor beta chains below, sequenced in a study of shared clonotypes between healthy human individuals. Naive CD8 cells were CD45RO-negative, positively selected for CCR7, excluding terminally differentiated effector memory CD45RA+ cells. Profiled with immunoSEQ multiplex PCR; TCRdb holds only in-frame clones, not every one. Among about 2 million clones listed, around 96% were seen once. Sequencing used naive CD8+ T cells sorted from blood. The origin of the receptors is a man aged 18 to 30 in good health.

The chain couples TRBV11-2 to TRBJ1-4; no clear D. V was pared by 3 bases and J by 4 bases, with 9 bases between. CDR3 length: 14 residues. Per the germline V gene, CDR1 is SGHAT and CDR2 is FQNNGV. The CDR3 spells CASSFYGNNEKLFF. The CDR3 coding sequence is TGTGCCAGCAGCTTTTACGGGAATAATGAAAAACTGTTTTTT.

This chain joins TRBV28 and TRBJ1-1, with D unclear. Germline V gene lookup returns CDR1 MDHEN and CDR2 SYDVKM. The V gene lost 8 bases and the J gene lost 1 base, with 11 bases spanning the gap. The CDR3 runs to 13 residues. The CDR3 DNA is TGTGCCAGCCGTATGGACGGGAACACTGAAGCTTTCTTT. It is translated as CASRMDGNTEAFF.

The gene calls are TRBV6-5 and TRBJ2-7; D is uncertain. CDR1 and CDR2 from the germline V gene are MNHEY and SVGAGI. Trimming pared 8 bases from V and 0 bases from J, leaving 14 bases between. The CDR3 length is 14 residues. The CDR3 DNA sequence: TGTGCCAGCGCCCAATCAATACCCTCCTACGAGCAGTACTTC. Translating it yields CASAQSIPSYEQYF.

Worth noting for this clone: The junction differs from germline at one of its ends, possibly a read error. The chain carries TRBV30 and TRBJ1-4, with D tentatively TRBD1 (5 bases). Germline CDR1 reads GTSNPN; CDR2 reads SVGIG (reference sequence). This CDR3 comprises 12 residues. For the CDR3, the DNA is TGTGCCCGGAGAGGGGATGATGAAAAACTGTTTTTT. Translated: CARRGDDEKLFF.

The CDR3 loop reads CASSSAGHNGYTF. Written as DNA, the CDR3 is TGTGCCAGCAGCTCCGCTGGACATAATGGCTACACCTTC. The V and J genes are TRBV13 and TRBJ1-2; D possibly corresponds to TRBD1 (5 bases). The germline CDR1 and CDR2 sequences are PRHDT and FYEKMQ (reference sequence). V lost 4 bases and J lost 6, with 12 bases in between. The CDR3 sequence is 13 residues long.

The count of this clone is one. The chain combines TRBV19 with TRBJ2-7, with 7 bases aligning to TRBD1. This CDR3 region has 14 residues. From germline, CDR1 is LNHDA and CDR2 SQIVND (reference sequence). V lost 6 bases and J lost 0; bases outside the gene matches: 5. For the CDR3, the DNA is TGTGCCAGTAGATCACAGGGGCCCTCCTACGAGCAGTACTTC. This gives the protein CASRSQGPSYEQYF.

With regard to this clone: Other DNA sequences in this specimen translate into the identical CDR3. The V and J genes are TRBV4-1 and TRBJ2-5, with TRBD1 identical over 8 bases. The V gene end was trimmed by 1 base and the J gene end by 5 bases; junction bases not matched to a gene: 6. This CDR3 has 15 residues. Germline V lookup: CDR1 MGHRA, CDR2 YSYEKL. As DNA, the CDR3 is TGCGCCAGCAGCCAAGGACAGGGGTCGGGGGAGACCCAGTACTTC. This sequence encodes CASSQGQGSGETQYF.

The rearrangement joins TRBV5-4 to TRBJ1-1; D unresolved. Per the germline V gene, CDR1 is SGHNT and CDR2 is YYREEE (reference sequence). The CDR3 covers 15 residues. Trimming pared 4 bases from V and 2 bases from J, leaving 15 bases between. CDR3 loop: CASSLWTGSNTEAFF. The CDR3 DNA reads as TGTGCCAGCAGCCTTTGGACGGGTAGTAACACTGAAGCTTTCTTT.

The chain employs TRBV5-4 and TRBJ2-7; unclear D gene. V lost 2 bases, J lost 2 bases, and 14 bases lay in between. The germline gives CDR1 SGHNT, CDR2 YYREEE (reference sequence). The CDR3 is 15 amino acids. CDR3 DNA: TGTGCCAGCAGCTTCGCCGGCCGCCTTCCCTACGAGCAGTACTTC. Translated: CASSFAGRLPYEQYF.

The chain combines TRBV11-2 with TRBJ2-1; perhaps TRBD1 as D (7 bases). Per the germline V gene, CDR1 is SGHAT and CDR2 is FQNNGV. Trimming left V 1 base short and J 8 bases short, with 12 bases between. The length of the CDR3 is 14 residues. The CDR3 sequence is CASSLAGGGYEQFF. Here the CDR3 DNA reads TGTGCCAGCAGCTTAGCCGGAGGGGGCTATGAGCAGTTCTTC. Variable domain in full (rest from reference TRBV11-2 and TRBJ2-1): EAGVAQSPRYKIIEKRQSVAFWCNPISGHATLYWYQQILGQGPKLLIQFQNNGVVDDSQLPKDRFSAERLKGVDSTLKIQPAKLEDSAVYLCASSLAGGGYEQFFGPGTRLTVL.

Remarks on this clone: The same CDR3 can be traced to other DNA sequences in this sample. In DNA form, the CDR3 reads TGTGCCAGCAGTTATACGGGTGCCGGGGAGCTGTTTTTT. This gives the protein CASSYTGAGELFF. The chain combines TRBV6-5 with TRBJ2-2; D remains unclear. Deletions cut 3 bases from V and 6 bases from J, with 8 bases between. The CDR3 is 13 amino acids. The germline V gene has CDR1 MNHEY and CDR2 SVGAGI.

In this sample, this clone turned up once. CDR3 region: CASSLFAYPTGDRGNTGELFF. DNA of the CDR3: TGTGCCAGCAGTTTATTCGCGTATCCGACGGGGGACAGGGGGAATACCGGGGAGCTGTTTTTT. The chain employs TRBV27 and TRBJ2-2, with 11 bases that match TRBD1. Germline CDR1 and CDR2: MNHEY and SMNVEV (reference sequence). The CDR3 is 21 residues long. V was clipped by 1 base and J by 5 bases; unmatched bases: 18.

The rearrangement joins TRBV29-1 to TRBJ1-1; 10 positions match TRBD1. Germline CDR1 is SQVTM and CDR2 is ANQGSEA. V lost 7 bases and J lost 4; bases outside the gene matches: 6. CDR3 size: 13 residues. CDR3 amino acids: CSAGTGDATEAFF. CDR3 bases: TGCAGCGCAGGGACAGGGGATGCCACTGAAGCTTTCTTT.

The chain is built from TRBV4-1 and TRBJ2-1, with TRBD1 matching over 12 bases. The junction had 8 bases not matched to a gene; V was cut back by 3 bases and J by 8 bases. The length of the CDR3 is 16 residues. CDR1 MGHRA and CDR2 YSYEKL come from the germline V gene. In nucleotides, the CDR3 is TGCGCCAGCAGCCACCACGTCGGGACAGGGGGCGATGAGCAGTTCTTC. Its translation: CASSHHVGTGGDEQFF.

In its sample, this clone was seen once. The sample holds other DNA sequences that translate to the same CDR3. The chain carries TRBV7-9 and TRBJ2-7; perhaps TRBD2 as D (5 bases). Between the trimmed V and J ends, which lost 5 bases and 2 bases, there was a span of 7 bases. The CDR3 runs 12 residues. Germline V gene data show CDR1 as SEHNR and CDR2 as FQNEAQ (reference sequence). The CDR3: CASSPGTYEQYF. CDR3 in DNA: TGTGCCAGCAGCCCGGGGACCTACGAGCAGTACTTC.